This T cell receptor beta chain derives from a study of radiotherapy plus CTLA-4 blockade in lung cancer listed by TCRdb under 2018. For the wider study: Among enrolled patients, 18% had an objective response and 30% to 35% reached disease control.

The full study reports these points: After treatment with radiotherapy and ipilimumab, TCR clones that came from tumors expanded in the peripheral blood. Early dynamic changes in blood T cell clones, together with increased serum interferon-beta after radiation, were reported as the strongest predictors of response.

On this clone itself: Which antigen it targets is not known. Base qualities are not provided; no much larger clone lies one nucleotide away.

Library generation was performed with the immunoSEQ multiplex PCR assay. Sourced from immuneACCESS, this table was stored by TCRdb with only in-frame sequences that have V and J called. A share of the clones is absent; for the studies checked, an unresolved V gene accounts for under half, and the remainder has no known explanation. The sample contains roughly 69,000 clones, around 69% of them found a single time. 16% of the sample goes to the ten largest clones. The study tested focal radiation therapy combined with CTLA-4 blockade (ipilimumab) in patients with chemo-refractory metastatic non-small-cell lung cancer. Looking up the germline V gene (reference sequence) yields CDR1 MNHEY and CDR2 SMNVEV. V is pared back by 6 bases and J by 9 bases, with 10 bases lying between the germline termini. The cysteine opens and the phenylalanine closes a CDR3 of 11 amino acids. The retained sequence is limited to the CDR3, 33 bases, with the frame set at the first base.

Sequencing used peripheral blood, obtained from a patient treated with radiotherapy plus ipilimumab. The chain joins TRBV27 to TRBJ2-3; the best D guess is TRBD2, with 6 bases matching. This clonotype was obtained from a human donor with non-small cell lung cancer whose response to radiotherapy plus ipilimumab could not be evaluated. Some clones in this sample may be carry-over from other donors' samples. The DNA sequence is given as TGTGCCAGCAGCCGGGCGGGGACGCAGTATTTT. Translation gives CASSRAGTQYF.